These T cell receptor beta chains were read from a single sample in a study of CD8 T cells in ankylosing spondylitis. TCRdb reanalysed the 5' RACE reads using MiXCR and keeps one entry per CDR3 protein. The sample comprises about 360,000 distinct CDR3 sequences, 20% of which are singletons, and around 13% rests with the top ten. Sequenced: blood, either unsorted or a sorted T cell fraction (not recorded which). Every receptor here comes from a male donor with ankylosing spondylitis or in good health (not recorded which). CDR3s include the opening cysteine and the closing phenylalanine or tryptophan. A D gene is named only where the DNA matches it firmly. Size is omitted from some rows. Given values are once, few, many or a class for expanded clones.

size | D | J | V | DNA | CDR3
. | . | TRBJ2-7 | TRBV12-3/TRBV12-4 | TGTGCCAGCAGTTTATTGGACAGAGCTTTAGGAGAGCAGTACTTC | CASSLLDRALGEQYF
. | TRBD1 | TRBJ2-3 | TRBV4-1 | TGCGCCAGCAGCCCGCCAGTGGGACAGATTCTAAGCACAGATACGCAGTATTTT | CASSPPVGQILSTDTQYF
few | TRBD1 | TRBJ2-7 | TRBV7-9 | TGTGCCAGCCTTGGACAGGACTCCTACGAGCAGTACTTC | CASLGQDSYEQYF
. | TRBD1 | TRBJ2-5 | TRBV7-3 | TGTGCCAGCAGCAATGGGACAGGGGGCCTAGAGACCCAGTACTTC | CASSNGTGGLETQYF
. | TRBD1 | TRBJ2-1 | TRBV12-3/TRBV12-4 | TGTGCCAGCAGTTTACCGGGACAGAACTACAATGAGCAGTTCTTC | CASSLPGQNYNEQFF
. | TRBD2 | TRBJ2-7 | TRBV2 | TGTGCCAGCAGCCGAACCTTCAGCTCTAGCGGGCGCGAGCAGTACTTC | CASSRTFSSSGREQYF
few | . | TRBJ1-4 | TRBV20-1 | TGCAGTGCTAGTGAGGGAGGAAGGTTTCGAAAACTGTTTTTT | CSASEGGRFRKLFF
few | . | TRBJ2-1 | TRBV6-5 | TGTGCCAGCAGTTACTCGTTGGTCTACAATGAGCAGTTCTTC | CASSYSLVYNEQFF
. | TRBD1 | TRBJ2-6 | TRBV5-4 | TGTGCCAGCAGCTTGGACAGGGGCCTCCTAGCTGGGGCCAACGTCCTGACTTTC | CASSLDRGLLAGANVLTF
many | TRBD2 | TRBJ2-1 | TRBV3-1 | TGTGCCAGCAGCTTGACTAGCGGACCTTACAATGAGCAGTTCTTC | CASSLTSGPYNEQFF
. | TRBD2 | TRBJ2-1 | TRBV11-2 | TGTGCCAGCAGCCAAGGACTAGCGGGGGACCTATACAATGAGCAGTTCTTC | CASSQGLAGDLYNEQFF
few | . | TRBJ2-7 | TRBV28 | TGTGCCAGCAGTTTAGCCGGGACGGGTTCCTACGAGCAGTACTTC | CASSLAGTGSYEQYF
few | . | TRBJ2-7 | TRBV28 | TGTGCCAGCAGCGACACCAACTCCTACGAGCAGTACTTC | CASSDTNSYEQYF
. | . | TRBJ2-2 | TRBV7-9 | TGTGCCAGCAACAGGGTGGTCACCGGGGAGCTGTTTTTT | CASNRVVTGELFF
few | TRBD2 | TRBJ2-3 | TRBV10-3 | TGTGCCATCAGGACTGGACTAGCGGGAAACACAGATACGCAGTATTTT | CAIRTGLAGNTDTQYF
. | . | TRBJ1-2 | TRBV6-2/TRBV6-3 | TGTGCCAGCAGTTACTCACCGGGAGCTAACTATGGCTACACCTTC | CASSYSPGANYGYTF
. | . | TRBJ2-1 | TRBV23-1 | TGCGCCAGCAGTCGGGGGTTTGACTGCCCAGAATACAATGAGCAGTTCTTC | CASSRGFDCPEYNEQFF
. | . | TRBJ2-2 | TRBV11-1 | TGTGCCAGCAGCTTCGTAACAGGTCTAGTCGGGGAGCTGTTTTTT | CASSFVTGLVGELFF
few | . | TRBJ2-1 | TRBV18 | TGTGCCAGCTCACCAACGGACCCAGGTGGAGAGCAGTTCTTC | CASSPTDPGGEQFF
many | TRBD1 | TRBJ2-2 | TRBV12-3/TRBV12-4 | TGTGCCAGCACCTTAGGGGCGGACAGGGATTTT | CASTLGADRDF
. | . | TRBJ2-3 | TRBV30 | TGTGCCTGGAGTATGGTCTCTCGCACAGATACGCAGTATTTT | CAWSMVSRTDTQYF
. | . | TRBJ2-1 | TRBV5-1 | TGCGCCAGCAGTAAAGACAGGGGAGGGTCTTACAACGAGCAGTTCTTC | CASSKDRGGSYNEQFF
. | . | TRBJ2-2 | TRBV20-1 | TGCAGTGCTAGAGGGGGCAGGGGACACACCGGGGAGCTGTTTTTT | CSARGGRGHTGELFF
few | . | TRBJ2-5 | TRBV12-3/TRBV12-4 | TGTGCCAGCAGTTTAGGCCCGATAACAGGAGAAGAGACCCAGTACTTC | CASSLGPITGEETQYF
few | . | TRBJ2-3 | TRBV12-3/TRBV12-4 | TGTGCCAGCAGTTATCCACAGGGCCGCACAGATACGCAGTATTTT | CASSYPQGRTDTQYF
. | TRBD2 | TRBJ2-7 | TRBV4-2 | TGTGCCAGCAGCCAACCCTCCAAGCGGGGGTCGGAGCAGTACTTC | CASSQPSKRGSEQYF
. | TRBD1 | TRBJ1-2 | TRBV4-1 | TGCGCCAGCAGCCGGACAGGGGGCGAAGATGGCTACACCTTC | CASSRTGGEDGYTF
. | . | TRBJ2-1 | TRBV5-5 | TGTGCCAGCAGCATAGGACAGATGCATACCGTGAACAATGAGCAGTTCTTC | CASSIGQMHTVNNEQFF
. | TRBD1 | TRBJ2-3 | TRBV28 | TGTGCCAGCAGCTGGACAGGGGTGGGAGATACGCAGTATTTT | CASSWTGVGDTQYF